Reported below is one T cell receptor (beta chain). Germline-derived CDR1 and CDR2 are SEHNR and FQNEAQ (reference sequence). This CDR3 region has 13 residues. The V end lost 1 base, the J end lost 4 bases, and 7 bases lay between the germline ends. Time point in this sample: peripheral blood 6 weeks after treatment start. This record comes from a study of PD-L1 blockade in urothelial cancer. Libraries were prepared by immunoSEQ multiplex PCR; TCRdb keeps only in-frame clonotypes and omits some of them. The sample shows 31,000 or so clones, nearly 90% of them seen only once. This sequence was found in an elderly man with urothelial cancer. The gene calls are TRBV7-9 and TRBJ1-1; D is uncertain. The source material was PBMCs, sampled around atezolizumab (anti-PD-L1) treatment. Here the CDR3 DNA reads TGTGCCAGCAGCTTAGAGGACTTCACTGAAGCTTTCTTT. Protein product: CASSLEDFTEAFF. The variable domain in full, completed from reference TRBV7-9 and TRBJ1-1, reads DTGVSQNPRHKITKRGQNVTFRCDPISEHNRLYWYRQTLGQGPEFLTYFQNEAQLEKSRLLSDRFSAERPKGSFSTLEIQRTEQGDSAMYLCASSLEDFTEAFFGQGTRLTVV.